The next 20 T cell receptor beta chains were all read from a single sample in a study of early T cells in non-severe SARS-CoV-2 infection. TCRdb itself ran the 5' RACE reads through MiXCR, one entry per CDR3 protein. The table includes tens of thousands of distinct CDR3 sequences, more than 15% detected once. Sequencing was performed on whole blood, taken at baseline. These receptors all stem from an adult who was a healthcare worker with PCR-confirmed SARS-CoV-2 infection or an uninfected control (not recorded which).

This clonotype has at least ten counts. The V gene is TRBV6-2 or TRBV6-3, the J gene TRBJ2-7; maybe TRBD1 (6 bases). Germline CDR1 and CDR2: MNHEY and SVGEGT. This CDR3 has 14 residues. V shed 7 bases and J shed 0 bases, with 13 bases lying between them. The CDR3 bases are TGTGCCAGCACCCAGGGGCGCGGCTCCTACGAGCAGTACTTC. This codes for CASTQGRGSYEQYF.

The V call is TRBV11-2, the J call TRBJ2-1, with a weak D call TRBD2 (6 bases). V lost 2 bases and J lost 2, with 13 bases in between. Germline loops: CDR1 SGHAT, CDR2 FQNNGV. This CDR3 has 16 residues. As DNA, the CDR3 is TGTGCCAGCAGCTTAAGGTCGGGAGCAACCTACAATGAGCAGTTCTTC. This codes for CASSLRSGATYNEQFF.

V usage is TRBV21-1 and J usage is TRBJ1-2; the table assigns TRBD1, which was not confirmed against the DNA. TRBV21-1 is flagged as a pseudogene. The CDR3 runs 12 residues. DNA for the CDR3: TGTGCCAGCAACTCCCGGGGGATGAGCTACACCTTC. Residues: CASNSRGMSYTF.

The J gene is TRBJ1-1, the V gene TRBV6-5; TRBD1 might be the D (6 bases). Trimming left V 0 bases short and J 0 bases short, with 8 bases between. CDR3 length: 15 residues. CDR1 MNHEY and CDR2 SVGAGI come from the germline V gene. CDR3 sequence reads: CASSYSAGVNTEAFF. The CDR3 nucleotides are TGTGCCAGCAGTTACTCGGCAGGGGTGAACACTGAAGCTTTCTTT.

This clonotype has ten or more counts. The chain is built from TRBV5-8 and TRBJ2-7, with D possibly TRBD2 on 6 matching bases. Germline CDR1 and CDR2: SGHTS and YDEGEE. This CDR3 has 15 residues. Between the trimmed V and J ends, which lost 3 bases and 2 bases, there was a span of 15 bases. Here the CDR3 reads CASSSKEWGAYEQYF. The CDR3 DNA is TGTGCCAGCAGCTCGAAGGAGTGGGGGGCCTACGAGCAGTACTTC.

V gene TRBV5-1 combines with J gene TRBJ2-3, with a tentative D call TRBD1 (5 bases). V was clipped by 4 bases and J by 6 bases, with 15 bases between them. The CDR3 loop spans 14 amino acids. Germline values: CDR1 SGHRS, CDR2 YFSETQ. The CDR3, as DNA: TGCGCCAGCAGCCTGGACACCAGTGGGGATACGCAGTATTTT. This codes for CASSLDTSGDTQYF. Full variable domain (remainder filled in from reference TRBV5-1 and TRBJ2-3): KAGVTQTPRYLIKTRGQQVTLSCSPISGHRSVSWYQQTPGQGLQFLFEYFSETQRNKGNFPGRFSGRQFSNSRSEMNVSTLELGDSALYLCASSLDTSGDTQYFGPGTRLTVL.

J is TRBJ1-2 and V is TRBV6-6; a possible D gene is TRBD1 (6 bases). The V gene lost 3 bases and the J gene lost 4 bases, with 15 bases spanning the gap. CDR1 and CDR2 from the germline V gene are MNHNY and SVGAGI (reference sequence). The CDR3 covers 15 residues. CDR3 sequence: CASSYPGARGYGYTF. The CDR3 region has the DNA TGTGCCAGCAGTTATCCGGGGGCGCGTGGCTATGGCTACACCTTC.

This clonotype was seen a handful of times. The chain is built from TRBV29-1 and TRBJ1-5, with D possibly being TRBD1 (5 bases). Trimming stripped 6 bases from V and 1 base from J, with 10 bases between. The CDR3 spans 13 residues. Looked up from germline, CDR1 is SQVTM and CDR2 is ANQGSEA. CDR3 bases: TGCAGCGTCCGAGACAGAAGCAATCAGCCCCAGCATTTT. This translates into CSVRDRSNQPQHF.

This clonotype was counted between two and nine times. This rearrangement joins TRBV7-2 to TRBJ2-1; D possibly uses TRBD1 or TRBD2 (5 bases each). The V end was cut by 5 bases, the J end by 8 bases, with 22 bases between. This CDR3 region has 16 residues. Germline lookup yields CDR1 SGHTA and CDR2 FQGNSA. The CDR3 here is CASSPPGRGPGDEQFF. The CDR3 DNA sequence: TGTGCCAGCAGCCCTCCGGGACGGGGACCTGGGGATGAGCAGTTCTTC.

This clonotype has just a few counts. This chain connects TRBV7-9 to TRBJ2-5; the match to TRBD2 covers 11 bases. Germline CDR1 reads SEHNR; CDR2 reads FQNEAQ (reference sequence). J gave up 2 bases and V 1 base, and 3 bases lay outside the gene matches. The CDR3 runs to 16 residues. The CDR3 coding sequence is TGTGCCAGCAGCTTAGGACTAGCGGGACCTCAAGAGACCCAGTACTTC. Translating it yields CASSLGLAGPQETQYF. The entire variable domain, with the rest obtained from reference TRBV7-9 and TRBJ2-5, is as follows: DTGVSQNPRHKITKRGQNVTFRCDPISEHNRLYWYRQTLGQGPEFLTYFQNEAQLEKSRLLSDRFSAERPKGSFSTLEIQRTEQGDSAMYLCASSLGLAGPQETQYFGPGTRLLVL.

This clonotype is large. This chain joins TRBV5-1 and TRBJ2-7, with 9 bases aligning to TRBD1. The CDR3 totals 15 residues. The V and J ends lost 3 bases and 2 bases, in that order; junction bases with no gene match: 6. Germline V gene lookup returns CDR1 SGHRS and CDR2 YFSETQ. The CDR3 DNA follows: TGCGCCAGCAGCTCCGGACAGGGGCGACCCTACGAGCAGTACTTC. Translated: CASSSGQGRPYEQYF.

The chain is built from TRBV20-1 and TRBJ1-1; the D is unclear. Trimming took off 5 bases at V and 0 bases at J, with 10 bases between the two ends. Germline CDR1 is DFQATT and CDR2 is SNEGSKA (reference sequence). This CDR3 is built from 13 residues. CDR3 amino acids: CSAAGRVNTEAFF. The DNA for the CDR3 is TGCAGTGCTGCAGGACGCGTGAACACTGAAGCTTTCTTT.

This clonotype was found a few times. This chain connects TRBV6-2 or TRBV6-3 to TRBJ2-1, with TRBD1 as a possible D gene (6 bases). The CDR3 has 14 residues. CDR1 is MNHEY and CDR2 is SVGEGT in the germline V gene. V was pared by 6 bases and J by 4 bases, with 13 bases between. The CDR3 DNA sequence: TGTGCCAGCAGATCGGACAGCCAGTACAATGAGCAGTTCTTC. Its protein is CASRSDSQYNEQFF.

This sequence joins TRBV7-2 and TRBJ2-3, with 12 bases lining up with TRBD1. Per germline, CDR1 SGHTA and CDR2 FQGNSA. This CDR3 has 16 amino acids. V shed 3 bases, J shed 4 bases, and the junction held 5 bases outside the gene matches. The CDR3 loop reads CASSLGDRGRPDTQYF. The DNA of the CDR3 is TGTGCCAGCAGCTTGGGGGACAGGGGGCGTCCAGATACGCAGTATTTT.

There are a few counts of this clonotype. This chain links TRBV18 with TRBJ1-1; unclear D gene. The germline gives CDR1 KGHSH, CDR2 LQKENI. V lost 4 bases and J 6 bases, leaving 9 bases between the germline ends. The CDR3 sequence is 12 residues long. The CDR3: CASSRGSAEAFF. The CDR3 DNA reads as TGTGCCAGCTCACGAGGGAGCGCTGAAGCTTTCTTT.

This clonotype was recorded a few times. The CDR3 DNA follows: TGTGCCAGCAGTGAAGTGAACACTGAAGCTTTCTTT. Its translation is CASSEVNTEAFF. The chain joins TRBV6-1 to TRBJ1-1, with D uncertain. Trimming left V 1 base short and J 0 bases short, with 0 bases between. The CDR3 sequence is 12 residues long. Germline values: CDR1 MNHNS, CDR2 SASEGT.

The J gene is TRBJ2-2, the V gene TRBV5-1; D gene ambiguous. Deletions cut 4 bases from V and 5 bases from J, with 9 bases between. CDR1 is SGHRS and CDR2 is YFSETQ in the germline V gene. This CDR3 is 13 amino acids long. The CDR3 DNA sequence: TGCGCCAGCAGCATAACAGTTACCGGGGAGCTGTTTTTT. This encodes CASSITVTGELFF.

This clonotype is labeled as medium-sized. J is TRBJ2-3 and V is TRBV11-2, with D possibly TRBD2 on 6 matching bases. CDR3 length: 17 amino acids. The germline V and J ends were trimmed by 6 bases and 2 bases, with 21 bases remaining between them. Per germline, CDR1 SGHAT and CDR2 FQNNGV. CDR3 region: CASRNGAWGGHTDTQYF. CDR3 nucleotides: TGTGCCAGCAGGAACGGGGCCTGGGGAGGTCACACAGATACGCAGTATTTT.

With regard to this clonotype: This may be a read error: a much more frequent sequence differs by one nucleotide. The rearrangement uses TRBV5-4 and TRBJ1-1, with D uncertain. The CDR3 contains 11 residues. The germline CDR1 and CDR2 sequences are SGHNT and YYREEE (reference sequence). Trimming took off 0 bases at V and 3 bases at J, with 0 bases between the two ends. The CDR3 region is CASSLDTEAFF. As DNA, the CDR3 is TGTGCCAGCAGCTTGGACACTGAAGCTTTCTTT.

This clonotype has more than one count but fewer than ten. In DNA form, the CDR3 reads TGTGCCAGCAGCAAACAGGGCGCGCAAGAGACCCAGTACTTC. This codes for CASSKQGAQETQYF. The genes are TRBV2 and TRBJ2-5; weak D call: TRBD1 (6 bases). Trimming removed 6 bases from V and 2 bases from J, with 13 bases in between. The germline V gene encodes CDR1 SNHLY and CDR2 FYNNEI. CDR3 length: 14 residues.